These T cell receptor beta chains were read from a single sample in a study of T cell responses to AZD1222 COVID-19 vaccine. Here immunoSEQ multiplex PCR was the method, and the copy in TCRdb shows in-frame clones only, minus some. The table records roughly 46,000 clones, around 88% of them present only once. The sample consisted of peripheral blood, taken 28 days after the second AZD1222 dose. The receptor source for this set is an adult who received the AZD1222 COVID-19 vaccine. CDR3s include the opening cysteine and the closing phenylalanine or tryptophan. The order of the fields is clone size, J gene, D gene, V gene, CDR3 protein, CDR3 DNA. A D gene is named only where the DNA matches it firmly. Clone size is given for some rows only: seen once, a few or many times, or a class if the clone is expanded.

NA,TRBJ1-2,NA,TRBV23-1,CASSRYGYTF,TGCGCCAGCAGTCGTTATGGCTACACCTTC
NA,TRBJ2-1,NA,TRBV4-1,CASSRDLRAPGYNEQFF,TGCGCCAGCAGCCGGGATTTGAGGGCGCCAGGGTACAATGAGCAGTTCTTC
once,TRBJ2-7,NA,TRBV29-1,CSAVADLGEQYF,TGCAGCGCCGTAGCGGATCTGGGAGAGCAGTACTTC
NA,TRBJ2-2,TRBD1,TRBV9,CASSPGTGDTGELFF,TGTGCCAGCAGCCCCGGGACAGGGGACACCGGGGAGCTGTTTTTT
once,TRBJ1-2,NA,TRBV18,CASSLTGLPDYGYTF,TGTGCCAGCTCACTTACAGGGCTCCCCGACTATGGCTACACCTTC
NA,TRBJ2-5,NA,TRBV15,CATNPQWGQETQYF,TGTGCCACCAACCCACAGTGGGGGCAAGAGACCCAGTACTTC
NA,TRBJ2-1,NA,TRBV18,CASSRGVTGDEQFF,TGTGCCAGCTCTAGGGGGGTTACGGGCGATGAGCAGTTCTTC
NA,TRBJ1-1,TRBD1,TRBV29-1,CSVRGQFNTEAFF,TGCAGCGTGAGGGGACAGTTCAACACTGAAGCTTTCTTT
NA,TRBJ1-1,NA,TRBV3-1/TRBV3-2,CASSLGSFGATEAFF,TGTGCCAGCAGCCTCGGATCCTTTGGGGCCACTGAAGCTTTCTTT
NA,TRBJ1-5,NA,TRBV7-2,CASSLAQQVNQPQHF,TGTGCCAGCAGCTTAGCACAGCAAGTCAATCAGCCCCAGCATTTT
NA,TRBJ2-3,NA,TRBV6-2/TRBV6-3,CASSSGPHTQYF,TGTGCCAGCAGTTCGGGACCCCATACGCAGTATTTT
NA,TRBJ1-2,TRBD1,TRBV5-4,CASRPGTGDFGYTF,TGTGCCAGCAGACCTGGGACAGGGGACTTTGGCTACACCTTC
NA,TRBJ1-6,NA,TRBV7-2,CASSLARDTSPLHF,TGTGCCAGCAGCTTAGCCCGTGACACCTCACCCCTCCACTTT
NA,TRBJ2-3,NA,TRBV7-9,CASSLRPTWGTDPDTQYF,TGTGCCAGCAGCTTAAGGCCCACGTGGGGGACCGACCCAGATACGCAGTATTTT
NA,TRBJ2-6,TRBD1,TRBV18,CASSVQGATGANVLTF,TGTGCCAGCTCAGTACAGGGGGCGACTGGGGCCAACGTCCTGACTTTC
NA,TRBJ2-7,TRBD1,TRBV10-3,CAISEGQGGEQYF,TGTGCCATCAGTGAGGGACAGGGGGGCGAGCAGTACTTC
NA,TRBJ2-1,NA,TRBV7-2,CASSHRVGADEQFF,TGTGCCAGCAGCCACCGCGTAGGGGCGGATGAGCAGTTCTTC
NA,TRBJ1-1,NA,TRBV11-1,CASSMTPNTEAFF,TGTGCCAGCAGCATGACACCGAACACTGAAGCTTTCTTT
once,TRBJ2-2,TRBD1,TRBV10-3,CAISESNTGAPGELFF,TGTGCCATCAGTGAGTCGAACACAGGGGCCCCCGGGGAGCTGTTTTTT
NA,TRBJ1-4,TRBD1,TRBV2,CASSRQGNNEKLFF,TGTGCCAGCAGTCGACAGGGGAATAATGAAAAACTGTTTTTT
NA,TRBJ2-3,NA,TRBV20-1,CSASIRDTQYF,TGCAGTGCTAGTATCCGAGATACGCAGTATTTT
NA,TRBJ2-7,NA,TRBV7-8,CASSLDVLDPAAPNYEQYF,TGTGCCAGCAGCTTAGATGTGTTGGACCCCGCGGCTCCTAACTACGAGCAGTACTTC
NA,TRBJ2-1,TRBD2,TRBV30,CAWRLSTSGRVRNEQFF,TGTGCCTGGAGATTGAGTACTAGCGGGAGAGTGAGGAATGAGCAGTTCTTC
once,TRBJ1-4,NA,TRBV19,CASSVPGHIEKLFF,TGTGCCAGTAGTGTGCCGGGACACATTGAAAAACTGTTTTTT
NA,TRBJ1-2,NA,TRBV7-2,CASSLEEGPYGYTF,TGTGCCAGCAGCCTGGAGGAGGGGCCCTATGGCTACACCTTC
NA,TRBJ1-1,NA,TRBV20-1,CSARSGTEAFF,TGCAGTGCTAGGTCCGGGACTGAAGCTTTCTTT
once,TRBJ2-2,NA,TRBV15,CATSRHRAGDPGELFF,TGTGCCACCAGCAGACACAGGGCGGGGGATCCCGGGGAGCTGTTTTTT
NA,TRBJ1-2,TRBD1,TRBV27,CASRPGTGGFSAGYTF,TGTGCCAGCAGGCCCGGGACAGGGGGCTTTTCGGCTGGCTACACCTTC
NA,TRBJ2-1,TRBD2,TRBV7-6,CASSPPRGLAGGGGEQFF,TGTGCCAGCAGCCCCCCCCGGGGACTAGCGGGAGGGGGCGGTGAGCAGTTCTTC
NA,TRBJ1-4,NA,TRBV4-3,CASSFTWGEKLFF,TGCGCCAGCAGCTTCACCTGGGGGGAAAAACTGTTTTTT
NA,TRBJ2-7,NA,TRBV7-8,CASGLAGQAGQYF,TGTGCCAGCGGACTTGCGGGGCAGGCGGGGCAGTACTTC
NA,TRBJ2-1,TRBD2,TRBV5-1,CASSFGGAPGMLTEQFF,TGCGCCAGCAGCTTCGGGGGGGCGCCGGGGATGCTTACTGAGCAGTTCTTC
large,TRBJ2-1,TRBD2,TRBV19,CASRMTSGSYNEQFF,TGTGCCAGTAGGATGACTAGCGGCTCCTACAATGAGCAGTTCTTC
NA,TRBJ2-5,NA,TRBV5-1,CASSLAPEGAGETQYF,TGCGCCAGCAGCTTGGCCCCGGAGGGGGCCGGGGAGACCCAGTACTTC
NA,TRBJ2-1,NA,TRBV20-1,CSARGGREQFF,TGCAGTGCTAGGGGGGGAAGAGAGCAGTTCTTC
NA,TRBJ1-1,TRBD1,TRBV29-1,CSARGQGDTEAFF,TGCAGCGCCCGGGGACAGGGAGACACTGAAGCTTTCTTT
NA,TRBJ2-7,NA,TRBV27,CASSSGVMAGVYEQYF,TGTGCCAGCAGTTCCGGCGTAATGGCAGGGGTATACGAGCAGTACTTC
NA,TRBJ1-3,TRBD1,TRBV9,CASDGGQSSGNTIYF,TGTGCCAGCGATGGGGGACAGAGCTCTGGAAACACCATATATTTT
NA,TRBJ2-2,NA,TRBV9,CASSPTTTGELFF,TGTGCCAGCAGCCCCACTACGACCGGGGAGCTGTTTTTT
few,TRBJ2-7,TRBD2,TRBV3-1/TRBV3-2,CASSLGPSGIEQYF,TGTGCCAGCAGCCTTGGGCCTAGCGGGATTGAGCAGTACTTC
once,TRBJ2-2,NA,TRBV19,CASSTGAGELFF,TGTGCCAGTAGCACTGGGGCCGGGGAGCTGTTTTTT
NA,TRBJ1-1,NA,TRBV9,CASSVGDTEAFF,TGTGCCAGCAGCGTAGGGGACACTGAAGCTTTCTTT
NA,TRBJ2-1,NA,TRBV4-1,CASSHPGHPSEQFF,TGCGCCAGCAGCCATCCGGGCCACCCGAGTGAGCAGTTCTTC
NA,TRBJ2-3,TRBD1,TRBV19,CASSTGQLKGTDTQYF,TGTGCCAGTAGTACGGGACAGCTTAAGGGCACAGATACGCAGTATTTT
NA,TRBJ1-5,NA,TRBV10-3,CAISRDGGDQPQHF,TGTGCCATCAGCCGGGACGGGGGAGATCAGCCCCAGCATTTT
NA,TRBJ1-6,NA,TRBV3-1/TRBV3-2,CASSPDGNSPLHF,TGTGCCAGCAGCCCGGACGGGAATTCACCCCTCCACTTT